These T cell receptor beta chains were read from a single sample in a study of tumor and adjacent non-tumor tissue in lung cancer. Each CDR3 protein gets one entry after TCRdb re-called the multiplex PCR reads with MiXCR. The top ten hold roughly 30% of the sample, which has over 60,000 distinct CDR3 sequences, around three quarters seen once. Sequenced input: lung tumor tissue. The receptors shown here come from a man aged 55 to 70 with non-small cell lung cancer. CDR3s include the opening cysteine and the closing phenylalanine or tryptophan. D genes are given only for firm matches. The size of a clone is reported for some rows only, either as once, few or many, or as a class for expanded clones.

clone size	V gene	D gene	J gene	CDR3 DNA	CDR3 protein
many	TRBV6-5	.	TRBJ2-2	TGTGCCAGCACCAGCCGGGGGGCGCCGAACACCGGGGAGCTGTTTTTT	CASTSRGAPNTGELFF
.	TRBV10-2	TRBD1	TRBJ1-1	TGTACCAGCAGTCGAGACAGGGCGAACACTGAAGCTTTCTTT	CTSSRDRANTEAFF
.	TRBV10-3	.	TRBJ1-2	TGTACCATCAGTGAGGGCAGTAACTATGGCTACGCCTTC	CTISEGSNYGYAF
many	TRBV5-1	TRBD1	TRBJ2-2	TGCGCCAGCAGCGTAGGACAGGACACCGGGGAGCTGTTTTTT	CASSVGQDTGELFF
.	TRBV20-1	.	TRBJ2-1	TGCAGTGCGAACCCCGAGACATGGGACTACAATGAGCAGTTCTTC	CSANPETWDYNEQFF
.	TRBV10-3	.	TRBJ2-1	TGTGCCGTCATTGAGGCTAGGGACTTCAACAATGAGCAGTTCTTC	CAVIEARDFNNEQFF
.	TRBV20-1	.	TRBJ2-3	TGCAGTGCCCAGAGGATGGGGCTCGGAGATACGCAGTATTTT	CSAQRMGLGDTQYF
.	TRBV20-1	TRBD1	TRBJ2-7	TGCAGTGCCCTCAAAGTCGCTACAGGGGACGAACAGTACTTC	CSALKVATGDEQYF
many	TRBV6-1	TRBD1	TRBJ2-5	TGTGCCAGCAGTGGATTCCACAGGGGCGGGACCCAGTACTTC	CASSGFHRGGTQYF
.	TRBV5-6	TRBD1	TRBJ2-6	TGTGCCTGCAGCTTCACAGGGGAAGGCAACGTCTTGACTTTC	CACSFTGEGNVLTF
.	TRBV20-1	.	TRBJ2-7	TGTAGTACCACCGAGACACGAGTTTACGAGCAGTACTTC	CSTTETRVYEQYF
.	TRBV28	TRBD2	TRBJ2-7	TGTGCCAGCAGTTCCCCAGGACTAGGCGACGAGCAGTACTTC	CASSSPGLGDEQYF
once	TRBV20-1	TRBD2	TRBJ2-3	TGCAGTGTTAGCTCGGCGGGAGGGGTACAAAGAAGCACATATACGCAGTATTTT	CSVSSAGGVQRSTYTQYF
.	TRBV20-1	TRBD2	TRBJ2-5	TGCAGTGCTAGAGATAGCGGGGATCAAGTGAACCAGTACTTC	CSARDSGDQVNQYF
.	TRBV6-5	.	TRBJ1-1	TGTGGCAGCACTTACTCCCGCAGAGGTGGGGCTGAAGCTTTCTTT	CGSTYSRRGGAEAFF
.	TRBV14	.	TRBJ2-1	TGTGCCAGCAGCCCCCGGGCTGGGACCTCCTTCAATGAGCAGTTCTTC	CASSPRAGTSFNEQFF
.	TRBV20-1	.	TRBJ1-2	TGCAGTCCTCGTAGTGGACTAGAGTATGGCTACACCTTC	CSPRSGLEYGYTF
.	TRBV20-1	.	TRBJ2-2	TGCAGTGCTAGACCTCGACAGGATGCCAACAGCGGGGAGCTGTTTTTT	CSARPRQDANSGELFF
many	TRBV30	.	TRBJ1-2	TGTGCCTGGAGGCCGGGACACCTCGGGGAGGGCTACACCTTC	CAWRPGHLGEGYTF
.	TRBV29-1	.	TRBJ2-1	TGCAGGGCTACCGAGTACAAAGAGCAGTTCTTC	CRATEYKEQFF
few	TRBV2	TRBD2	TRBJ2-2	TGTGCCAGCAGCCGACGTAGCGGGAGTCACACCGGGGAGCTGTTTTTT	CASSRRSGSHTGELFF
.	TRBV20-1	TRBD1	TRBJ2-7	TGCAGTGCTGGGACAGGGGGGTACGAGCAGTACTTC	CSAGTGGYEQYF
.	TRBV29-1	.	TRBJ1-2	TGCAGCGTTGAGATCCCAGATAGGAGCTATGGCTACGCCTTC	CSVEIPDRSYGYAF
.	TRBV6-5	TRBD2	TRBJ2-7	TGTGCCAGTAGTTACTTGAGGCGGGAGACGGCCGGACAGTACTTC	CASSYLRRETAGQYF
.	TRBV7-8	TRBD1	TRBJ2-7	TGTGCCAGCAGCTACGTCCGAGGGACAGGCAGCTCCTACGAGCAGTACTTC	CASSYVRGTGSSYEQYF
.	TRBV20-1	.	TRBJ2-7	TGCGGTGCTAAGCGCCGAACAGGGAAATACGGGCAGTACTTC	CGAKRRTGKYGQYF
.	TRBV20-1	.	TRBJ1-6	TGCAGTGCTCGTATAGATTCATCCCTCAATTTT	CSARIDSSLNF
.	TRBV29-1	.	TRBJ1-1	TGCAGCGAAGAAGGTGGCAGATCGAACCCTGAAGCTTTCTTT	CSEEGGRSNPEAFF
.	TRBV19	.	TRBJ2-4	TGTGCCAGTAGTCACGGGAATCTAGCCAAAAAGATTCAGTACTTC	CASSHGNLAKKIQYF
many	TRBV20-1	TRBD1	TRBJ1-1	TGCAGTGCCAATTCAGGGGGCACTGAAGCTTTCTTT	CSANSGGTEAFF
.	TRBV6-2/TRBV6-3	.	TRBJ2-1	TGTGCCAACGGGGAGGGGGCGTCCTACAATGAGCAGTCCTTC	CANGEGASYNEQSF
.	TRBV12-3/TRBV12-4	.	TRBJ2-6	TGTGCCAGCACCTCCTGGGGGACTGTGGCCAACGTCCTGGCTTTC	CASTSWGTVANVLAF
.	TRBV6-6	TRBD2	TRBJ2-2	TGTGCCAGCACCATGGGACTACTTACGAACACTGGGGATCTGTTTTTT	CASTMGLLTNTGDLFF
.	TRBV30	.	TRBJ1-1	TGTGCCTGGAGACGCCCAACCCCACGGCCCAACACTGAAACTTTCTTT	CAWRRPTPRPNTETFF
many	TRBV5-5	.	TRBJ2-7	TGTGCCAGCAGCTTGGCCGCAGGAGGCGAGCAGTACTTC	CASSLAAGGEQYF
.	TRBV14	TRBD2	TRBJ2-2	TGTGCCAGTAGGTCCAGCGGGAGACACGGAGAGCTGTTTTTT	CASRSSGRHGELFF
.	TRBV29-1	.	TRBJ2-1	TGCAGCGATCAAGGGGAGTACTACAATGAGCAGTTCTTC	CSDQGEYYNEQFF
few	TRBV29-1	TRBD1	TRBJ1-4	TGCAGCGTCGGGACAGGGGGAACTAATGAAGAACTGTCTTTT	CSVGTGGTNEELSF
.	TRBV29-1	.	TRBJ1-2	TGTAGCTCTTGGGGCAGGGGCCAAACCTTC	CSSWGRGQTF
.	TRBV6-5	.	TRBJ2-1	TGTGCCAGCAGTTACTCGAGGCGCAGCGGTGATGAGCAGTTCTTC	CASSYSRRSGDEQFF
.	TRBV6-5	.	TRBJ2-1	TGTGACAGCAGTATAGGACGGGGGACCTACAATGAGCAGTTCTTC	CDSSIGRGTYNEQFF
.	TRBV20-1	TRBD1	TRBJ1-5	TGCAGTGCTTTCCGGGACAGGGGGTCAAATCAGCCCCAGCATTTT	CSAFRDRGSNQPQHF
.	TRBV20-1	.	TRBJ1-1	TGCAGTGTTAGGGGCGCTACAGCGGCTTTCTTT	CSVRGATAAFF
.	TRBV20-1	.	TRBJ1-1	TGCAGTGCTAAGTGCGGGGGAGGGGTATGTGAAGCTTTCTTT	CSAKCGGGVCEAFF
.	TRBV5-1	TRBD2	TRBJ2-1	TGCGCCAGCAGCCGAGGGATTACCGGGACTAGCGGTTCCTACAATGAGCAGTTCTTC	CASSRGITGTSGSYNEQFF
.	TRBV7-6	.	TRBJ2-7	TGTGCCAGCAGCTCCGGACAGACCTACGAGCAGTACTTC	CASSSGQTYEQYF
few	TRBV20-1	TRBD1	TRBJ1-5	TGTAGTGCCTCAGGGGGGTATCAGCCCCAGAATTTT	CSASGGYQPQNF
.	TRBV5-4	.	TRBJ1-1	TGTGCCAGCAGCTTGGCCGCGGTGGGGAACTCTGAAGCTTTCTTT	CASSLAAVGNSEAFF
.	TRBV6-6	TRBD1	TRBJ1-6	TGTGCCAGTATCCTACAGGGGAAAACTTCACCCCTCCACTTT	CASILQGKTSPLHF
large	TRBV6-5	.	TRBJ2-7	TGTGCCAGCAGTTACTCCCAGGAGAACTACGAGCAGTACTTC	CASSYSQENYEQYF
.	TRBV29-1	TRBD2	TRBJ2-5	TGCAGCGTAGCGGGATTAGCGGGAGAATTCAGTGAGATCCAGTACTTC	CSVAGLAGEFSEIQYF
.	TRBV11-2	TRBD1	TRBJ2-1	TGTGCCAGCAGCTTAGTCCGACAGGGGGCGGGGAATGAGCAGTTCTTC	CASSLVRQGAGNEQFF
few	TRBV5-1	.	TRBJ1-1	TGCGCCAGCAGCTCAGGCGGGGGGATTAACTCTGAAGCTTTCTTT	CASSSGGGINSEAFF
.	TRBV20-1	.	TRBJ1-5	TGCAGTACCGAGGAACAGGTCCATCAGCCCAAGCATTTT	CSTEEQVHQPKHF
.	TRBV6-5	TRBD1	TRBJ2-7	TGTGCCAGCAGTAAGACAGGGATCCTATCCACGCCCTACGACCAGTACTTC	CASSKTGILSTPYDQYF
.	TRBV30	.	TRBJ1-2	TGTGCCTGGAGTACGACAGCCTATGGCTACACCTTC	CAWSTTAYGYTF
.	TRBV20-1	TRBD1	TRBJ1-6	TGCAGTGCTCCCCCGGGACAGTTGCATTCACCCCTAAACTTT	CSAPPGQLHSPLNF
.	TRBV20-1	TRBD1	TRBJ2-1	TGCAGTGCTAGAGACGGACACAGGGGAGTCGGATCCTACAATGAGCAGTTCTTC	CSARDGHRGVGSYNEQFF
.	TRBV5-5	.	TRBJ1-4	TGTGCCAGCAGCATCTGGATAGGGAGAGGTGAAAAACTGTTTTTT	CASSIWIGRGEKLFF
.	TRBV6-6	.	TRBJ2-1	TGTACCAGCAGTTATGGGCTGCTGTACAATGAGCAGTTCTTC	CTSSYGLLYNEQFF